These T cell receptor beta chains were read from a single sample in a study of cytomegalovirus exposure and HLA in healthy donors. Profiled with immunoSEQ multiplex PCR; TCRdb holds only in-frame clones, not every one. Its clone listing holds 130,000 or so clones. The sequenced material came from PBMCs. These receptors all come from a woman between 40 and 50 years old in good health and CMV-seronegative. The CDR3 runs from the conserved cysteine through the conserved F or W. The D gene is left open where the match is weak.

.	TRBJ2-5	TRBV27	CASSSRRGPKTQYF	TGTGCCAGCTCATCTCGGAGGGGGCCAAAGACCCAGTACTTC
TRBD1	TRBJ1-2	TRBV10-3	CAISERGTGDGYTF	TGTGCCATCAGTGAAAGGGGGACAGGGGATGGCTACACCTTC
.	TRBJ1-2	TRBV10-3	CAIRTGTYLANYGYTF	TGTGCCATCAGAACAGGAACGTATTTAGCTAACTATGGCTACACCTTC
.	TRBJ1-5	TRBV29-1	CSVAVSGGQPQHF	TGCAGCGTTGCGGTCTCGGGGGGACAGCCCCAGCATTTT
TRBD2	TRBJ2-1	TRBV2	CASRPQRGLYNEQFF	TGTGCCAGCAGGCCCCAGCGGGGGCTGTACAATGAGCAGTTCTTC
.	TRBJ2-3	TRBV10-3	CAIRGEVTDTQYF	TGTGCCATCAGGGGGGAGGTGACAGATACGCAGTATTTT
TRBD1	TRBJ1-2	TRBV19	CASSIIGARGLYGYTF	TGTGCCAGTAGTATAATCGGCGCCAGGGGGCTGTATGGCTACACCTTC
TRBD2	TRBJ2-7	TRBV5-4	CASSLAGLNYEQYF	TGTGCCAGCAGCTTAGCGGGGCTAAACTACGAGCAGTACTTC
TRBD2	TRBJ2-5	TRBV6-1	CASSVGLAETQYF	TGTGCCAGCAGCGTGGGACTAGCAGAGACCCAGTACTTC
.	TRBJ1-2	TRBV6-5	CASSLGRGSGYTF	TGTGCCAGCAGTCTGGGAAGGGGGTCCGGCTACACCTTC
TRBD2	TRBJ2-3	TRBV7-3	CASSPGGDTQYF	TGTGCCAGCAGCCCGGGGGGAGATACGCAGTATTTT
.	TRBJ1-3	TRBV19	CASSSSPSGNTIYF	TGTGCCAGTAGTTCCTCCCCCTCTGGAAACACCATATATTTT
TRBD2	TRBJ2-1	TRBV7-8	CASSGGAGGRGNEQFF	TGTGCCAGCAGCGGAGGAGCGGGGGGACGCGGGAATGAGCAGTTCTTC
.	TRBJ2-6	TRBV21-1	CASTHIPGLQGGANVLTF	TGTGCCAGCACCCATATCCCCGGACTCCAAGGAGGGGCCAACGTCCTGACTTTC
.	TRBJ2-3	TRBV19	CASSAYRDTQYF	TGTGCCAGTAGTGCGTACAGGGACACGCAGTATTTT
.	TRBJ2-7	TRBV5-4	CASSSPRRSYEQYF	TGTGCCAGCAGCTCCCCTCGGCGGAGCTACGAGCAGTACTTC
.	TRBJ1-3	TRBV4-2	CASSQESYSSGNTIYF	TGTGCCAGCAGCCAAGAATCCTATAGCTCTGGAAACACCATATATTTT
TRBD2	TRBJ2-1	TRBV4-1	CASSQEASGYNEQFF	TGCGCCAGCAGCCAAGAGGCTAGCGGGTACAATGAGCAGTTCTTC
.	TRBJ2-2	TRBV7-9	CASSADTANTGELFF	TGTGCCAGCAGCGCTGACACTGCGAACACCGGGGAGCTGTTTTTT
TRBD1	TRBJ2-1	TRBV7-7	CASSPGQGSYNEQFF	TGTGCTAGCAGCCCTGGACAGGGCTCCTACAATGAGCAGTTCTTC
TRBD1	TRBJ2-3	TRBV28	CASSVPQGAGTDTQYF	TGTGCCAGCAGTGTACCGCAGGGGGCAGGAACAGATACGCAGTATTTT
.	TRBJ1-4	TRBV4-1	CASCLGGSGTNEKLFF	TGCGCCAGCTGCCTGGGGGGGTCGGGAACTAATGAAAAACTGTTTTTT
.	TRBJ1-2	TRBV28	CASRTPGDYGYTF	TGTGCCAGCAGGACTCCGGGAGACTATGGCTACACCTTC
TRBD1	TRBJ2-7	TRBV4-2	CASSQEGDRAYEQYF	TGTGCCAGCAGCCAAGAGGGGGACAGGGCTTACGAGCAGTACTTC
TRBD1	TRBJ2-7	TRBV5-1	CASSPAGQGYEQYF	TGCGCCAGCTCCCCGGCGGGACAGGGTTACGAGCAGTACTTC
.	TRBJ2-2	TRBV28	CASSSGSGNTGELFF	TGTGCCAGCAGTTCGGGATCAGGGAACACCGGGGAGCTGTTTTTT
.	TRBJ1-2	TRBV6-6	CASSPIRTSFEGYTF	TGTGCCAGCAGCCCGATTAGGACATCCTTCGAGGGCTACACCTTC
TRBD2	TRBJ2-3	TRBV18	CASSPWTSASTDTQYF	TGTGCCAGCTCACCGTGGACTAGCGCGAGCACAGATACGCAGTATTTT
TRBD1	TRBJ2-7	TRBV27	CASSRQGQEAYEQYF	TGTGCCAGCAGCCGACAAGGACAGGAAGCCTACGAGCAGTACTTC
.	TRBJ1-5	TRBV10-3	CAISSPGNQPQHF	TGTGCCATCAGTTCCCCAGGTAATCAGCCCCAGCATTTT
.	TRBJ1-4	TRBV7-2	CASSLVPRAEKLFF	TGTGCCAGCAGCTTAGTCCCCAGGGCGGAAAAACTGTTTTTT
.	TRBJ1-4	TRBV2	CASTRTINEKLFF	TGTGCCAGCACGCGGACAATAAATGAAAAACTGTTTTTT
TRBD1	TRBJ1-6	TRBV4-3	CASSPGTGGSPLHF	TGCGCCAGCAGCCCAGGGACAGGAGGTTCACCCCTCCACTTT
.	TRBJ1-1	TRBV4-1	CASSQDRTDIEAFF	TGCGCCAGCAGCCAAGATAGGACAGATATTGAAGCTTTCTTT
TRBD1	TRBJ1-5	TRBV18	CASSPGTGAQPQHF	TGTGCCAGCTCACCCGGGACAGGGGCTCAGCCCCAGCATTTT
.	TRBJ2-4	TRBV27	CASSLGGGTKNIQYF	TGTGCCAGCAGTTTAGGTGGAGGGACCAAAAACATTCAGTACTTC
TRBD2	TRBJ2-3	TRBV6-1	CASSEGPSGGTDTQYF	TGTGCCAGCAGTGAAGGTCCCAGCGGGGGCACAGATACGCAGTATTTT
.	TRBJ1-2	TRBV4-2	CASSQESSLRGYTF	TGTGCCAGCAGCCAAGAATCATCCCTCAGGGGCTACACCTTC
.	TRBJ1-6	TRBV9	CASSVAQEPYNSPLHF	TGTGCCAGCAGCGTAGCCCAGGAACCCTATAATTCACCCCTCCACTTT
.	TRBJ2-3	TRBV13	CASSSLPDTQYF	TGTGCCAGCAGCTCACTCCCCGATACGCAGTATTTT
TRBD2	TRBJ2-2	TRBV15	CATSREAGGYPGELFF	TGTGCCACCAGCAGAGAGGCGGGGGGCTACCCCGGGGAGCTGTTTTTT
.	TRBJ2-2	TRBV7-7	CASSPQSGANTGELFF	TGTGCTAGCAGCCCACAGTCCGGGGCGAACACCGGGGAGCTGTTTTTT
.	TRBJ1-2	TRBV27	CASRAYYGYTF	TGTGCCAGCAGGGCCTACTATGGCTACACCTTC
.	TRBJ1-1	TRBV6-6	CASSYDRYTEAFF	TGTGCCAGCAGTTACGACAGGTACACTGAAGCTTTCTTT
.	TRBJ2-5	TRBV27	CARSLRRRETQYF	TGTGCCAGGAGCCTGAGGAGACGAGAGACCCAGTACTTC
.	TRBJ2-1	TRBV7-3	CASSLGSSLNNEQFF	TGTGCCAGCAGCTTAGGTAGTAGTCTTAATAATGAGCAGTTCTTC
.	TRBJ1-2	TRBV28	CASSPGQNYGYTF	TGTGCCAGCAGCCCGGGACAAAACTATGGCTACACCTTC
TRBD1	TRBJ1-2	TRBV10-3	CAISARTGESYTF	TGTGCCATCAGTGCCCGGACAGGGGAGAGCTACACCTTC
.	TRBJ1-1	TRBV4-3	CASSQDPGRGVAEAFF	TGCGCCAGCAGCCAAGACCCAGGCAGGGGAGTAGCTGAAGCTTTCTTT
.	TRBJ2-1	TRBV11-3	CASSARVKNEQFF	TGTGCCAGCAGCGCCAGGGTTAAGAATGAGCAGTTCTTC
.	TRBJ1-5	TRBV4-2	CASSQATASNQPQHF	TGTGCCAGCAGCCAAGCGACAGCTAGCAATCAGCCCCAGCATTTT
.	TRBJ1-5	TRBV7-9	CASSSTGGAPGPQHF	TGTGCCAGCAGCTCCACCGGCGGGGCTCCGGGACCCCAGCATTTT
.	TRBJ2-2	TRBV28	CASSSSGISGELFF	TGTGCCAGCAGTTCTTCAGGGATTTCCGGGGAGCTGTTTTTT
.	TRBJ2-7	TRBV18	CASSPTTGPYEQYF	TGTGCCAGCTCACCTACGACAGGCCCCTACGAGCAGTACTTC
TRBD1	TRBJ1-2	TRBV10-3	CAITDRGPDGYTF	TGTGCCATCACCGACAGGGGGCCGGATGGCTACACCTTC
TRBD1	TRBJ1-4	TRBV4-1	CASSQGQQGAGEKLFF	TGCGCCAGCAGCCAGGGCCAACAGGGGGCAGGAGAAAAACTGTTTTTT
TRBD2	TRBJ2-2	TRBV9	CASSPRGLAGYHGELFF	TGTGCCAGCAGCCCCAGAGGACTAGCGGGGTATCACGGGGAGCTGTTTTTT
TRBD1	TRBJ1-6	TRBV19	CASSIGTDRNSPLHF	TGTGCCAGTAGTATAGGCACGGACAGGAATTCACCCCTCCACTTT
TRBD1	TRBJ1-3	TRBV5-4	CASSARQGKSGNTIYF	TGTGCCAGCAGCGCCAGACAGGGAAAATCTGGAAACACCATATATTTT
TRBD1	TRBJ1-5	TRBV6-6	CASRLPGTGASQPQHF	TGTGCCAGCAGATTGCCCGGGACAGGGGCATCTCAGCCCCAGCATTTT